This TCR beta chain was sequenced during a study of OX40 agonist ivuxolimab in advanced cancers. The table came from immunoSEQ multiplex PCR; TCRdb's copy has only in-frame clones and leaves some out. The sample lists under 20,000 clones; roughly 78% were seen once. Germline V CDR1 and CDR2: SGHRS, YFSETQ. The CDR3 is 16 residues long. In regard to this clone: The junction departs from the called germline gene at one end, perhaps through a read error.

The material sequenced was CD4+ or CD8+ T cells sorted from blood, taken in a trial of the OX40 agonist ivuxolimab. This rearrangement joins TRBV5-1 to TRBJ2-1, with 7 bases matching TRBD1. The TCR was taken from an adult with an advanced solid tumor such as melanoma, head and neck, liver or kidney cancer. In DNA form, the CDR3 reads TGCGCCAGCAGCTTGGAGGGGGCCAGCTCCCACAATGAGCAGTTCTTC. Translating it yields CASSLEGASSHNEQFF. The variable domain in full, with the rest retrieved from reference TRBV5-1 and TRBJ2-1, is KAGVTQTPRYLIKTRGQQVTLSCSPISGHRSVSWYQQTPGQGLQFLFEYFSETQRNKGNFPGRFSGRQFSNSRSEMNVSTLELGDSALYLCASSLEGASSHNEQFFGPGTRLTVL.